This T cell receptor beta chain was sequenced in a study of CXCR4 blockade with PD-1 therapy in pancreatic cancer (dated by TCRdb to the late 2010s). For the study in its entirety: The study combined multiplex immunohistochemistry and TCRbeta immunosequencing of resected pancreatic ductal adenocarcinoma with ex vivo slice culture testing PD-1 and CXCR4 blockade. To look at intratumoral heterogeneity, the researchers TCR-sequenced two geographically distinct regions from each of 6 tumors. Summary of the overall study and its limitations: Tumors had clonal expansion, with a mean productive clonality of around 0.15 compared with 0.05 in healthy blood, yet clonality showed no correlation with survival. Only TCRbeta chains were sequenced, so true antigen-specificity overlap of convergent dominant clones remained unconfirmed pending paired alpha-beta single-cell sequencing. The frequency of each amino acid clone correlated strongly with the number of distinct nucleotide rearrangements encoding that clone, suggesting convergent selection driven by common tumor antigens.

The patients who supplied the archived tumor blocks had received no neoadjuvant therapy before resection. In the preserved-tissue arm, the study used approximately 30 surgical resection samples taken from more than 20 pancreatic ductal adenocarcinoma patients who had not previously been treated. For the resection arm, ten 5-micron curls of FFPE tumor adjacent to the multiplex immunohistochemistry slide were used for DNA extraction. The germline V gene encodes CDR1 LNHDA and CDR2 SQIVND (reference sequence). Germline trimming: 6 bases from V, 0 bases from J; junction bases outside gene matches: 8. Inclusive of the bounding cysteine and phenylalanine, the CDR3 is 16 residues long. This entry keeps only the CDR3 DNA: 48 bases, framed from base 1. In the case of this clone: Its specific antigen is unknown. Base quality data are lacking; no much larger clone is found one base away.

Extracted DNA was used for immunosequencing of TCRbeta CDR3 regions with the immunoSEQ Assay at Adaptive Biotechnologies. Per the authors' processing: To measure the absolute abundance of each unique TCRbeta CDR3, the sequences were collapsed and filtered. Clonality was calculated as 1 minus Pielou's evenness, using only productive in-frame rearrangements. Regional overlap tracked the top 100 nucleotide rearrangements across paired samples, with Morisita index comparing paired versus unrelated samples. The immunoSEQ Rearrangement Details tool was used to assess whether nucleotide rearrangements converged onto identical amino acid sequences. TCRdb re-hosts the immuneACCESS table, in-frame sequences only. Its copies lack some clones; in the studies checked, an unresolved V gene accounts for under half of them, and the cause for the rest is not known. That table gives V, J and clone size, and the DNA gave D and trimming. The sample table records 1,000 or so clones; 38% of these occur just once. The ten largest clones represent roughly 10% of the sample.

Source material: tumor tissue. The chain uses TRBV19 and TRBJ1-1, with TRBD1 matching 9 junction bases. This sequence was found in a human donor with pancreatic ductal adenocarcinoma. For the CDR3, the sequence is CASRYRGQIMNTEAFF. The DNA sequence is given as TGTGCCAGTAGATACAGGGGGCAGATAATGAACACTGAAGCTTTCTTT.